What follows are 9 T cell receptor beta chains derived from one specimen sequenced in a study of blood T cell repertoires in COVID-19. TCRdb keeps only in-frame clones here, not all; method: immunoSEQ multiplex PCR. The profile shows some 320,000 clones, about 88% of them singletons. Sequencing was performed on PBMCs or T cells enriched from blood (not recorded which). Receptors were obtained from a man in his sixties who had recovered from COVID-19.

The chain combines TRBV5-6 with TRBJ1-1; TRBD1 agrees at 7 bases. Germline CDR1 is SGHDT and CDR2 is YYEEEE. This CDR3 contains 12 residues. The V segment lost 5 bases and the J segment 5 bases; nucleotides outside the gene matches: 3. The CDR3 DNA reads as TGTGCCAGCAGTACACAGGGGACTGAAGCTTTCTTT. Translated: CASSTQGTEAFF.

The V gene is TRBV5-6, the J gene TRBJ2-7; 7 positions agree with TRBD2. Trimming cost V 5 bases and J 1 base; bases outside gene matches: 6. Germline V CDR1 and CDR2: SGHDT, YYEEEE. CDR3 length: 14 amino acids. The CDR3 loop is CASRKTGGSYEQYF. The CDR3 DNA reads TGTGCCAGCAGAAAAACGGGGGGTTCCTACGAGCAGTACTTC.

This sequence joins TRBV25-1 and TRBJ1-5, with 10 bases that match TRBD1. This CDR3 has 16 amino acids. The J segment lost 2 bases and the V segment lost 6 bases, leaving 7 bases of the junction unmatched. CDR1 and CDR2 from the germline V gene are MGHDK and SYGVNS. The CDR3 sequence: CASRAGQGLGNQPQHF. CDR3 DNA: TGTGCCAGCAGAGCGGGACAGGGGCTCGGCAATCAGCCCCAGCATTTT.

V usage is TRBV19 and J usage is TRBJ2-5; 7 bases line up with TRBD1. This CDR3 has 19 amino acids. The V and J ends lost 6 bases and 0 bases, in that order; junction bases with no gene match: 19. CDR1 is LNHDA, CDR2 SQIVND, per germline (reference sequence). The chain's CDR3 is CASSGETGYLVGNQETQYF. CDR3 DNA: TGTGCCAGTAGCGGGGAGACAGGGTATCTTGTTGGGAACCAAGAGACCCAGTACTTC.

The V call is TRBV5-1, the J call TRBJ1-2; TRBD1 aligns across 7 bases. The CDR3 spans 15 residues. The V segment lost 3 bases and the J segment 4 bases; nucleotides outside the gene matches: 9. Germline CDR1 SGHRS, CDR2 YFSETQ. CDR3 region: CASSSRDRERYGYTF. Here the CDR3 DNA reads TGCGCCAGCAGCTCCCGGGACAGAGAACGCTATGGCTACACCTTC.

This clone was counted once. The gene calls are TRBV14 and TRBJ2-5; 8 bases agree with TRBD2. Germline V gene lookup returns CDR1 SGHDN and CDR2 FVKESK. CDR3 length: 13 amino acids. V gave up 5 bases and J gave up 7 bases; unmatched junction bases: 6. CDR3 bases: TGTGCCAGCAGCTCTAGCGGGCAACGGACCCAGTACTTC. Translation: CASSSSGQRTQYF.

The chain is built from TRBV18 and TRBJ1-1; 7 nucleotides agree with TRBD1. The CDR3 is 16 residues long. The germline gives CDR1 KGHSH, CDR2 LQKENI. J was trimmed by 1 base and V by 3 bases; bases with no gene match: 8. The CDR3, as DNA: TGTGCCAGCTCACCGGATACCGGGACAGCGAACACTGAAGCTTTCTTT. Protein product: CASSPDTGTANTEAFF.

The chain recombines TRBV28 with TRBJ1-4, with 7 nucleotides matching TRBD1. The CDR3 totals 15 residues. Germline CDR1 MDHEN, CDR2 SYDVKM. The V gene end was trimmed by 3 bases and the J gene end by 7 bases; junction bases not matched to a gene: 8. The CDR3 DNA follows: TGTGCCAGCAGTTTCGAGGGGGCCCGACTTGAAAAACTGTTTTTT. Its protein is CASSFEGARLEKLFF.

V usage is TRBV5-4 and J usage is TRBJ2-1; D is unclear. Germline CDR1 SGHNT, CDR2 YYREEE (reference sequence). The CDR3 is 14 amino acids. V lost 0 bases, J lost 4 bases, and 8 bases lay in between. CDR3 region: CASSLVPEYNEQFF. CDR3 sequence (DNA): TGTGCCAGCAGCTTGGTCCCCGAGTACAATGAGCAGTTCTTC.